The clone carrying this T cell receptor (beta chain) has a handful of counts. Its antigen remains unknown. TCRdb recomputed calls from the 5' RACE reads with MiXCR, one row per CDR3 protein. The profile shows 180,000 or so distinct CDR3 sequences, roughly 10% of them singletons. The data were taken from a study of CD8 T cells in ankylosing spondylitis. Trimming pared 2 bases from V and 3 bases from J, leaving 15 bases between. CDR1 is SGDLS and CDR2 is YYNGEE in the germline V gene. The CDR3 is made up of 15 amino acids. Study-level findings and limits: Ankylosing spondylitis blood appeared to be characterized by a TCR beta motif of 8 or 9 highly homologous variants.

The clonotype comes from a male donor with ankylosing spondylitis or in good health (not recorded which). The J gene is TRBJ2-7, the V gene TRBV9; D is possibly TRBD1 (5 bases). Sequenced: blood, either unsorted or a sorted T cell fraction (not recorded which). The CDR3: CASSVQDILFYEQYF. CDR3 coding DNA: TGTGCCAGCAGCGTTCAGGACATACTATTCTACGAGCAGTACTTC.